This section outlines one T cell receptor beta chain sequence together with its context. This sample is part of a study of cytomegalovirus exposure and HLA in healthy donors. Study as a whole: In an early release, HLA-typed donors contributed 80 million to 95 million unique TCR sequences.

It was with 60 Vbeta and 13 Jbeta primers that the PCR ran. Produced via immunoSEQ multiplex PCR; TCRdb's table is partial and in-frame only. This sample carries roughly 140,000 clones, 65% to 80% of them seen once, and the ten largest clones take roughly 1.8%. In germline, CDR1 is SGHTA, CDR2 FQGNSA. J gave up 4 bases and V 6 bases, and 7 bases lay outside the gene matches. The CDR3 is made up of 15 amino acids. The J gene is TRBJ1-5, the V gene TRBV7-2; 9 bases match TRBD1. The receptor was derived from a woman aged 40-49 years in good health and CMV-seronegative. Sequences were obtained from PBMCs. This CDR3 reads CASRPHGTGNQPQHF. The CDR3 bases are TGTGCCAGCAGGCCCCACGGGACAGGGAATCAGCCCCAGCATTTT.